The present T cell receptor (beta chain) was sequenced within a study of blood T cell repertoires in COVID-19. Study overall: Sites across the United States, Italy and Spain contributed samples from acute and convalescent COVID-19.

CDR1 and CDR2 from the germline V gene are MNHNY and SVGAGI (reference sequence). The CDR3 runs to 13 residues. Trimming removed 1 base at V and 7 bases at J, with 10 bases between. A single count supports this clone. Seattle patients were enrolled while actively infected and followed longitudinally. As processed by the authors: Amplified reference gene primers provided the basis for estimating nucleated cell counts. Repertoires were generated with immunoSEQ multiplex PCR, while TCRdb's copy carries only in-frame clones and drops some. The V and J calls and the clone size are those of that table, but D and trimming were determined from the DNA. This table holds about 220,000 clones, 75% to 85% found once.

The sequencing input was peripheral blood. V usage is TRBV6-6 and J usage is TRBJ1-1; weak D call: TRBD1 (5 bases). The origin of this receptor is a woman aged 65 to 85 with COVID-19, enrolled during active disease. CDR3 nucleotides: TGTGCCAGCAGTTACTTAGGGGCAGGTGAAGCTTTCTTT. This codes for CASSYLGAGEAFF.